These 12 T cell receptor beta chains came from one sample sequenced in a study of shared clonotypes between healthy human individuals. TCRdb keeps only in-frame clones here, not all; method: immunoSEQ multiplex PCR. The sample carries some 2,100,000 clones, more than 85% recorded once. Naive-designated CD8 cells lacked CD45RO, were positively enriched for CCR7, and omitted terminally differentiated effector memory CD45RA+ cells. Sequencing used naive CD8+ T cells from PBMCs. Source of these receptors: a young man in good health. Some clones in this sample may be carry-over from other donors' samples.

The chain couples TRBV25-1 to TRBJ1-2, with D tentatively TRBD1 (6 bases). Trimming removed 5 bases from V and 2 bases from J, with 12 bases in between. Per the germline V gene, CDR1 is MGHDK and CDR2 is SYGVNS. This CDR3 contains 14 residues. CDR3 in DNA: TGTGCCAGCAGTCCAGGGGACGGGAACTATGGCTACACCTTC. Residues: CASSPGDGNYGYTF.

J is TRBJ2-3 and V is TRBV28, with TRBD2 matching over 10 bases. This CDR3 spans 16 amino acids. After removal of 5 bases from V and 0 bases from J, the junction contained 5 bases not matched to a gene. CDR1 and CDR2 (germline): MDHEN, SYDVKM. CDR3 in DNA: TGTGCCAGCAGTCAACGTAGCGGGAGGAGCACAGATACGCAGTATTTT. Amino acids: CASSQRSGRSTDTQYF.

The V and J genes are TRBV5-1 and TRBJ2-7; D may be TRBD1 (6 bases). Germline assignment: CDR1 SGHRS and CDR2 YFSETQ. V lost 3 bases and J lost 3, with 13 bases in between. This CDR3 spans 14 amino acids. The CDR3 DNA reads TGCGCCAGCAGCTCGGGGACATTTGACTACGAGCAGTACTTC. This codes for CASSSGTFDYEQYF.

The gene calls are TRBV13 and TRBJ2-7, with TRBD2 matching 8 bases. The CDR3 runs 16 residues. Germline V gene data show CDR1 as PRHDT and CDR2 as FYEKMQ (reference sequence). V trimming: 5 bases; J trimming: 6 bases; junction bases outside the gene matches: 15. CDR3 DNA: TGTGCCAGCAGCCCCGGACCGGGGGGGGGAATATTCGAGCAGTACTTC. Translating gives CASSPGPGGGIFEQYF.

The chain uses TRBV27 and TRBJ1-2; 7 positions match TRBD1. Looked up from germline, CDR1 is MNHEY and CDR2 is SMNVEV (reference sequence). The length of the CDR3 is 14 residues. With 6 bases clipped from V and 0 bases from J, the junction kept 4 bases outside the gene matches. The CDR3 sequence: CASSTTGTNYGYTF. Here the CDR3 DNA reads TGTGCCAGCAGCACGACAGGGACTAACTATGGCTACACCTTC.

The chain combines TRBV7-9 with TRBJ2-5; D might be TRBD2 (5 bases). Germline V gene sequence: CDR1 SEHNR, CDR2 FQNEAQ (reference sequence). The CDR3 sequence is 13 residues long. The ends were cut back, 6 bases at V and 7 bases at J, with 15 bases in the middle. As DNA, the CDR3 is TGTGCCAGCAGTTCTAGCCCAGCAGGGACCCAGTACTTC. Its translation: CASSSSPAGTQYF.

This clone was observed a single time. The V gene is TRBV6-5, the J gene TRBJ2-2, with 8 bases identical to TRBD2. The CDR3 is 15 residues long. J gave up 0 bases and V 5 bases, and 2 bases lay outside the gene matches. The V gene's germline CDR1 is MNHEY and CDR2 SVGAGI. The CDR3 spells CASSKGLANTGELFF. The CDR3 nucleotides read TGTGCCAGCAGTAAGGGACTAGCGAACACCGGGGAGCTGTTTTTT.

This chain uses TRBV4-3 with TRBJ2-3; no firm D call. CDR1 and CDR2 from the germline V gene are LGHNA and YSLEER. This CDR3 is built from 17 residues. The ends were cut back, 0 bases at V and 1 base at J, with 14 bases in the middle. DNA for the CDR3: TGCGCCAGCAGCCAAGAAAGAACTCTGGGCGGCACAGATACGCAGTATTTT. Amino acid sequence: CASSQERTLGGTDTQYF.

Comment on this clone: The same CDR3 is also encoded by other DNA sequences in this sample. The chain uses TRBV13 and TRBJ2-7; tentatively, D is TRBD1 (5 bases). Germline assignment: CDR1 PRHDT and CDR2 FYEKMQ (reference sequence). CDR3 length: 14 residues. Between the trimmed V and J ends, which lost 0 bases and 2 bases, there was a span of 8 bases. The CDR3 protein is CASSLGQGPYEQYF. The CDR3 bases are TGTGCCAGCAGCTTAGGTCAGGGCCCCTACGAGCAGTACTTC.

The J gene is TRBJ2-1, the V gene TRBV19; D may correspond to TRBD1 or TRBD2 (5 bases each). Germline V lookup: CDR1 LNHDA, CDR2 SQIVND (reference sequence). Trimming pared 4 bases from V and 5 bases from J, leaving 15 bases between. This CDR3 region has 15 residues. As DNA, the CDR3 is TGTGCCAGTAGTAGGGACGTTCCTTTCGACAATGAGCAGTTCTTC. It encodes CASSRDVPFDNEQFF.

The chain carries TRBV27 and TRBJ2-1, with D possibly matching TRBD2 (6 bases). This CDR3 has 12 amino acids. Per germline, CDR1 MNHEY and CDR2 SMNVEV (reference sequence). V dropped 8 bases and J dropped 3 bases, with 8 bases sitting between them. CDR3 protein: CASGTYYNEQFF. Written as DNA, the CDR3 is TGTGCCAGCGGGACTTACTACAATGAGCAGTTCTTC.

The chain combines TRBV5-6 with TRBJ1-2, with D perhaps TRBD1 (6 bases). Germline assignment: CDR1 SGHDT and CDR2 YYEEEE. The CDR3 has 14 amino acids. Trimming took off 4 bases at V and 1 base at J, with 11 bases between the two ends. CDR3 DNA sequence: TGTGCCAGCAGCCCGGGGGCACATAACTATGGCTACACCTTC. Its translation is CASSPGAHNYGYTF.